This T cell receptor beta chain was identified during a study of T-cell memory formation after mild COVID-19 (dated by TCRdb to the early 2020s). Context from the whole study: Most TCR sequence clusters were specific to one of the two donors. T-cell clones expanding and contracting after mild COVID-19 in a couple of donors were tracked by longitudinal TCRalpha and TCRbeta repertoire sequencing. The cohort was made up of two young adult volunteers, one female and one male, who were previously healthy.

The trim is 2 bases for V and 10 bases for J, with a gap of 7 bases between the germline ends. CDR1 SGDLS and CDR2 YYNGEE are derived from the germline V gene. CDR3 length: 11 amino acids, cysteine to phenylalanine. Of all the DNA, just the CDR3 is kept, 33 bases in frame from base 1. TCRdb shows the sequencer as Illumina NovaSeq 6000. TCRalpha and TCRbeta cDNA libraries were built by 5'RACE with constant-segment primers, adding sample barcodes and unique molecular identifiers. RNA was extracted from every sample with Trizol reagent. The libraries were amplified in two PCR steps, and the second step added a second sample barcode and Illumina TruSeq adapters. Sequencing of libraries was performed on an Illumina NovaSeq with 2 x 150 bp paired-end reads. In the original analysis: With migec v1.2.7, reads were demultiplexed and then collapsed into UMI-guided consensus sequences. With mixcr v2.1.11, UMI consensuses were aligned to TRA and TRB V and J templates and assembled into clonotypes. Expanded or contracted clonotypes were those called significant by both edgeR and NoisET, with noise models trained on biological replicates. For edgeR calls, a false discovery rate-adjusted p below 0.01 and a log2 fold-change threshold of 1 were applied. As an exploratory analysis of dynamics, max-normalized trajectories of the 1000 most abundant clonotypes were examined with PCA combined with hierarchical clustering. Separately sequenced CD4+ and CD8+ repertoires were used to assign a CD4 or CD8 phenotype to each responding clone. TCRdb's own reprocessing of the public reads used fastp at Q25 and MiXCR and kept productive beta chains. CDR3 protein sequences are deduplicated, and each keeps its most common genes and DNA. Clone size and V and J calls follow TCRdb, not the original study. The sample table lists roughly 610,000 distinct CDR3 sequences, 17% of them with a count of one. The top ten constitute about 8.6% of the sample.

The research as a whole found: Clones contracting from day 15 to 85 had balanced CD4/CD8 phenotypes, while a second wave expanding from day 15 to 37 was biased towards CD4+. Some responding clones were found in pre-infection memory, which suggests that pre-existing cross-reactive memory T cells took part in the SARS-CoV-2 response. Whether the second-wave clones peaking on day 37 were SARS-CoV-2 specific was not confirmed. Contracting CD4+ clones appeared mostly in the CM and EM memory subsets, whereas CD8+ clones were enriched in EMRA. Only a couple of mild cases were covered in the study, and larger cohorts including severe cases with pre-infection samples were considered necessary.

Concerning this clonotype: This clone's antigen is unknown. No much larger clone exists at a distance of one base, and base qualities are not known.

PBMCs were isolated by Ficoll-Paque density gradient centrifugation. The sequenced material came from PBMCs or a T cell subset sorted from them (not recorded which). The chain uses TRBV9 and TRBJ2-1; the D segment could be TRBD2, given 6 matching bases. This TCR was recovered from an adult woman who had mild COVID-19 (a few samples of this study predate the infection). The sample titles of this study are shuffled in the database, so cell type and time point are left out; the donor was told from shared clones. At the DNA level, the sequence is TGTGCCAGCAGCGTGGCGGGAGAGCAGTTCTTC. The translation is CASSVAGEQFF.